The T cell receptor (beta chain) under discussion was sequenced for a study of control samples from healthy donors and cancer patients (TCRdb year 2020). To prepare the library, the immunoSEQ multiplex PCR assay was applied. TCRdb took over this immuneACCESS table, retaining in-frame rearrangements with V and J assigned. Such tables are incomplete; in checked studies, under half of the missing clones stem from an unresolved V gene, and the remainder is unexplained. The sample table records around 170,000 clones; around 90% of these occur just once. Just over 1.4% of the sample is held by the ten biggest clonotypes. To note about this clone: Its specific antigen is unknown. No quality values exist for individual bases; no much larger clone is one base distant.

The sample taken for sequencing was blood. This TCR was sampled from a woman between 45 and 65 years old in good health.

The bases are TGTGCCAGCAGTTTAAACAGCTTAGCCAAAAACATTCAGTACTTC. The resulting protein is CASSLNSLAKNIQYF. The chain uses TRBV28 and TRBJ2-4; no D gene can be assigned with confidence. Per the germline V gene, MDHEN is the CDR1 and SYDVKM is the CDR2. V is clipped by 2 bases and J by 0 bases, and the sequence between their germline boundaries is 8 bases long. The CDR3 goes from the cysteine to the phenylalanine over 15 residues. Of the read, only the CDR3 DNA is kept; its 45 bases are in frame from base 1.